This TCR beta chain was sequenced in a study of early T cells in non-severe SARS-CoV-2 infection. Study findings and constraints: A preference for anti-spike CD8 responses marked VDJdb matching, which missed private and CD4 specificities.

The sample holds a few counts of this clonotype. Its matching antigen is unknown. Unique molecular identifiers were affixed to single, distinct cDNA molecules. TCRdb reprocessed the 5' RACE reads with MiXCR, giving one entry per CDR3 protein. In the table there are approximately 79,000 distinct CDR3 sequences, about 13% of which are singletons. This receptor was taken from an adult who was a healthcare worker with PCR-confirmed SARS-CoV-2 infection or an uninfected control (not recorded which). Sequences were obtained from whole blood.

This chain's CDR3 is CASSRRLVADEQFF. The CDR3 nucleotides are TGTGCCAGCAGTAGACGACTAGTAGCGGATGAGCAGTTCTTC. The chain joins TRBV27 to TRBJ2-1, with D perhaps TRBD2 (6 bases). V was trimmed by 5 bases and J by 8 bases, leaving 16 bases between them. CDR1 and CDR2 (germline): MNHEY, SMNVEV (reference sequence). The CDR3 consists of 14 residues.